The clone carrying this T cell receptor beta chain was detected only a few times. This record comes from a study of T-cell reconstitution after alpha-beta-depleted transplantation in children. The germline V gene has CDR1 MNHEY and CDR2 SVGAGI. This CDR3 spans 15 amino acids. Trimming removed 0 bases from V and 0 bases from J, with 6 bases in between. Unique molecular identifiers were incorporated during preparation of the TCRbeta library. TCRdb ran MiXCR on the PCR reads and lists one entry per CDR3 protein. The sample has nearly 400,000 distinct CDR3 sequences, approximately 20% seen once; the top ten hold 3% to 4.5%.

The source material was PBMCs from the stem cell graft donor, sampled from the stem cell graft. This sequence joins TRBV6-5 and TRBJ1-3; the D is unclear. The TCR comes from a human donor who donated a stem cell graft to a child with acute myeloid leukemia. CDR3 in amino acids: CASSYSGYSGNTIYF. In DNA, the CDR3 is TGTGCCAGCAGTTACTCGGGGTACTCTGGAAACACCATATATTTT.